This T cell receptor (beta chain) is from a study of T-cell memory formation after mild COVID-19. Points from the study as a whole: Cross-reactive memory seemingly joined, as some responding clones were found in pre-infection memory.

Trimming cost V 3 bases and J 6 bases, with 11 bases left between them. Per the germline V gene, CDR1 is SGHVS and CDR2 is FNYEAQ. The CDR3 loop spans 14 amino acids. TCRdb analysed the 5' RACE reads with MiXCR anew, one entry per CDR3 protein. The table has roughly 580,000 distinct CDR3 sequences, 18% seen once. On this clonotype: The antigen is not known.

What was sequenced was PBMCs or a T cell subset sorted from them (not recorded which). The chain carries TRBV7-6 and TRBJ2-2; unclear D gene. This receptor was obtained from an adult woman who had mild COVID-19 (a few samples of this study predate the infection). Cell type and time point are not known. The CDR3 spells CASSFVYKSGELFF. As DNA, the CDR3 is TGTGCCAGCAGCTTTGTATACAAGTCCGGGGAGCTGTTTTTT.